These 26 T cell receptor beta chains were all obtained from the same sample, sequenced in a study of control samples from healthy donors and cancer patients. Repertoires were generated with immunoSEQ multiplex PCR, while TCRdb's copy carries only in-frame clones and drops some. This sample yields hundreds of thousands of clones, of which 82% are seen a single time; about an eighth belongs to the top ten. Sequencing used PBMCs. These receptors were collected from a woman aged 60-75 years with lung cancer.

The chain recombines TRBV18 with TRBJ2-5; the D gene is possibly TRBD1 (5 bases). The V and J ends lost 3 bases and 2 bases respectively, with 13 bases between them. Germline CDR1 reads KGHSH; CDR2 reads LQKENI. The CDR3 loop spans 15 amino acids. For the CDR3, the DNA is TGTGCCAGCTCACCCCCCCAAGGGGCACAAGAGACCCAGTACTTC. Amino acids: CASSPPQGAQETQYF.

CDR3 in DNA: TGTGCCATTAACTCGCTGGGACAGGGGAACACCGGGGAGCTGTTTTTT. This translates into CAINSLGQGNTGELFF. V and J are TRBV10-3 and TRBJ2-2, with 9 bases identical to TRBD1. This CDR3 contains 16 residues. Germline CDR1 and CDR2: ENHRY and SYGVKD. With 9 bases clipped from V and 1 base from J, the junction kept 9 bases outside the gene matches.

The chain carries TRBV28 and TRBJ2-5; a possible D gene is TRBD2 (6 bases). The CDR3 extends over 14 amino acids. CDR1 and CDR2 from the germline V gene are MDHEN and SYDVKM. Trimming shortened V by 8 bases and J by 2 bases, and 15 bases separated the two germline ends. The CDR3 bases are TGTGCCAGCTCGGGAGACGTACGGCAAGAGACCCAGTACTTC. Its translation: CASSGDVRQETQYF.

The rearrangement uses TRBV15 and TRBJ2-3; 11 bases match TRBD2. CDR1 LNHNV and CDR2 YYDKDF come from the germline V gene (reference sequence). The CDR3 runs 17 residues. Trimming removed 1 base from V and 2 bases from J; junction bases left unmatched: 5. The CDR3 DNA is TGTGCCACCAGCAGAGGGTCTAGCGGGGGGCCCACAGATACGCAGTATTTT. It specifies CATSRGSSGGPTDTQYF.

This clone was seen just once. This chain uses TRBV9 with TRBJ2-5; TRBD2 aligns across 14 bases. V dropped 4 bases and J dropped 1; count of bases not matched to a gene: 3. From germline, CDR1 is SGDLS and CDR2 YYNGEE. This CDR3 contains 16 residues. CDR3: CASSPGLAGVQETQYF. The CDR3 nucleotides read TGTGCCAGCAGCCCGGGACTAGCGGGGGTCCAAGAGACCCAGTACTTC. Variable domain in full (rest from reference TRBV9 and TRBJ2-5): DSGVTQTPKHLITATGQRVTLRCSPRSGDLSVYWYQQSLDQGLQFLIQYYNGEERAKGNILERFSAQQFPDLHSELNLSSLELGDSALYFCASSPGLAGVQETQYFGPGTRLLVL.

J is TRBJ2-2 and V is TRBV5-8; D remains unclear. The CDR3 covers 17 residues. Trimming stripped 0 bases from V and 4 bases from J, with 16 bases between. CDR1 and CDR2 from the germline V gene are SGHTS and YDEGEE. The CDR3, as DNA: TGTGCCAGCAGCTTGGGTGGATATAGTACTCTCACCGGGGAGCTGTTTTTT. This translates into CASSLGGYSTLTGELFF.

This sequence joins TRBV2 and TRBJ2-2, with 10 bases identical to TRBD2. There are 15 residues in the CDR3. The V gene end was trimmed by 6 bases and the J gene end by 7 bases; junction bases not matched to a gene: 8. Looked up from germline, CDR1 is SNHLY and CDR2 is FYNNEI. CDR3: CASRGLVAGGGELFF. The CDR3 region has the DNA TGTGCCAGCAGAGGCTTGGTAGCGGGGGGCGGGGAGCTGTTTTTT.

CDR3 coding DNA: TGTGCCAGCAGTCGGGACAGGGAAACCACCATATATTTT. This encodes CASSRDRETTIYF. The chain links TRBV28 to TRBJ1-3, with TRBD1 identical over 9 bases. The length of the CDR3 is 13 residues. J lost 9 bases, V lost 5 bases, and 5 bases had no gene match. Germline V gene data show CDR1 as MDHEN and CDR2 as SYDVKM. The full variable domain, its missing parts supplied by reference TRBV28 and TRBJ1-3, is DVKVTQSSRYLVKRTGEKVFLECVQDMDHENMFWYRQDPGLGLRLIYFSYDVKMKEKGDIPEGYSVSREKKERFSLILESASTNQTSMYLCASSRDRETTIYFGEGSWLTVV.

A note on this clone: Other DNA sequences from this sample encode an identical CDR3 as well. V usage is TRBV3-1 (or the pseudogene TRBV3-2) and J usage is TRBJ1-2; D ambiguous. V was cut by 3 bases and J by 1 base, with 9 bases left in between. The CDR3 loop spans 14 amino acids. Germline V CDR1 and CDR2: LGHDT, YNNKEL (reference sequence). CDR3 DNA: TGTGCCAGCAGCCAGTCGGACGGTAACTATGGCTACACCTTC. Residues: CASSQSDGNYGYTF.

CDR3: CASSIIGGGEQYF. CDR3 DNA: TGTGCCAGCAGTATAATCGGGGGTGGCGAGCAGTACTTC. V usage is TRBV2 and J usage is TRBJ2-7; possible D gene TRBD2, 6 bases. The V and J ends lost 5 bases and 6 bases respectively, with 14 bases between them. The CDR3 is 13 residues long. Germline V gene data show CDR1 as SNHLY and CDR2 as FYNNEI.

The chain uses TRBV5-4 and TRBJ2-5, with TRBD2 matching 13 bases. V lost 4 bases, J lost 5 bases, and 8 bases stayed unmatched. Looked up from germline, CDR1 is SGHNT and CDR2 is YYREEE (reference sequence). CDR3 length: 16 residues. The CDR3 DNA follows: TGTGCCAGCAGCCCCCCGACTAGCGGGAGGACTGAGACCCAGTACTTC. Translated, it gives CASSPPTSGRTETQYF.

The J gene is TRBJ2-7, the V gene TRBV28; D is unresolved. CDR3 length: 11 residues. Germline CDR1 is MDHEN and CDR2 is SYDVKM. The V and J ends lost 5 bases and 4 bases respectively, with 6 bases between them. In DNA, the CDR3 is TGTGCCAGCAGTCGGTCATACGAGCAGTACTTC. Protein sequence: CASSRSYEQYF. Complete variable domain (other parts from reference TRBV28 and TRBJ2-7): DVKVTQSSRYLVKRTGEKVFLECVQDMDHENMFWYRQDPGLGLRLIYFSYDVKMKEKGDIPEGYSVSREKKERFSLILESASTNQTSMYLCASSRSYEQYFGPGTRLTVT.

The chain has TRBV6-5 and TRBJ1-5; D gene unclear. The CDR3 is 14 amino acids. Germline V gene data show CDR1 as MNHEY and CDR2 as SVGAGI. Trimming removed 4 bases from V and 5 bases from J, with 12 bases in between. The CDR3 sequence: CASSSRRMDQPQHF. The CDR3 DNA reads TGTGCCAGCAGTTCGCGACGGATGGATCAGCCCCAGCATTTT.

This clone was found a few times. The J gene is TRBJ1-1, the V gene TRBV11-2, with 11 bases fitting TRBD1. CDR3 length: 14 residues. V lost 3 bases, J lost 11 bases, and 8 bases stayed unmatched. Germline loops: CDR1 SGHAT, CDR2 FQNNGV. CDR3 sequence reads: CASSLDRGLRSAFF. For the CDR3, the DNA is TGTGCCAGCAGCTTGGACAGGGGGCTAAGGTCGGCTTTCTTT.

This CDR3 is CAWTPGQGEWETQYF. DNA of the CDR3: TGTGCCTGGACCCCGGGACAGGGGGAATGGGAGACCCAGTACTTC. The chain links TRBV30 to TRBJ2-5, with 11 bases aligning to TRBD1. V lost 4 bases and J lost 5; bases outside the gene matches: 9. Germline-derived CDR1 and CDR2 are GTSNPN and SVGIG (reference sequence). The CDR3 extends over 15 amino acids.

The V call is TRBV2, the J call TRBJ2-7; the match to TRBD1 covers 7 bases. CDR3 size: 14 residues. The V gene end was trimmed by 6 bases and the J gene end by 4 bases; junction bases not matched to a gene: 9. Per germline, CDR1 SNHLY and CDR2 FYNNEI. The CDR3 protein is CASRVGDRVYEQYF. As DNA, the CDR3 is TGTGCCAGCAGGGTGGGCGACAGGGTATACGAGCAGTACTTC.

V is TRBV7-9 and J is TRBJ1-3; D is unclear. This CDR3 is 14 amino acids long. Per the germline V gene, CDR1 is SEHNR and CDR2 is FQNEAQ (reference sequence). The germline V and J ends were trimmed by 3 bases and 0 bases, with 6 bases remaining between them. The CDR3 reads CASSFASSGNTIYF. The DNA of the CDR3 is TGTGCCAGCAGCTTCGCCAGCTCTGGAAACACCATATATTTT.

The chain combines TRBV28 with TRBJ2-7; the D gene is possibly TRBD1 (6 bases). The CDR3 has 16 residues. Germline V gene lookup returns CDR1 MDHEN and CDR2 SYDVKM. V lost 2 bases and J 5 bases, leaving 19 bases between the germline ends. The CDR3 loop is CASSLRAQGPGDEQYF. CDR3 nucleotide sequence: TGTGCCAGCAGTTTACGTGCTCAGGGCCCAGGGGACGAGCAGTACTTC.

V usage is TRBV11-2 and J usage is TRBJ2-2; 8 bases agree with TRBD2. Per the germline V gene, CDR1 is SGHAT and CDR2 is FQNNGV. J gave up 1 base and V 4 bases, and 11 bases lay outside the gene matches. The CDR3 length is 18 residues. In nucleotides, the CDR3 is TGTGCCAGCAGCTCCCTACGACGAAGCGGGGGGAACACCGGGGAGCTGTTTTTT. Protein product: CASSSLRRSGGNTGELFF.

The CDR3 here is CASSSSLGQFF. The DNA for the CDR3 is TGTGCCAGCAGCTCTTCCCTGGGGCAGTTCTTC. The chain recombines TRBV3-1 (or the pseudogene TRBV3-2) with TRBJ2-1, with no clear D. Between the trimmed V and J ends, which lost 5 bases and 12 bases, there was a span of 11 bases. Germline V gives CDR1 LGHDT, CDR2 YNNKEL (reference sequence). The CDR3 has 11 amino acids.

The J gene is TRBJ2-5, the V gene TRBV5-1, with D perhaps TRBD2 (5 bases). The CDR3 sequence is 17 residues long. Looked up from germline, CDR1 is SGHRS and CDR2 is YFSETQ. The V end was cut by 3 bases, the J end by 2 bases, with 20 bases between. The CDR3 region is CASSSLGSSGFQETQYF. CDR3 DNA sequence: TGCGCCAGCAGCTCCCTAGGGTCCTCGGGGTTTCAAGAGACCCAGTACTTC.

The gene calls are TRBV18 and TRBJ1-3; D is unclear. Trimming shortened V by 4 bases and J by 4 bases, and 17 bases separated the two germline ends. The V gene's germline CDR1 is KGHSH and CDR2 LQKENI. The CDR3 has 16 residues. The CDR3, as DNA: TGTGCCAGCTCACTGTCCGGCGCCCGGGCGGGAAACACCATATATTTT. Residues: CASSLSGARAGNTIYF.

This clone was seen just once. This rearrangement joins TRBV6-6 to TRBJ2-3, with D possibly being TRBD1 (7 bases). The CDR3 is 15 amino acids. Germline V lookup: CDR1 MNHNY, CDR2 SVGAGI (reference sequence). V lost 6 bases and J 4 bases, leaving 17 bases between the germline ends. Here the CDR3 reads CASSGGQSWADTQYF. The CDR3 DNA reads TGTGCCAGCAGCGGGGGACAGTCGTGGGCAGATACGCAGTATTTT.

The chain employs TRBV2 and TRBJ1-5; weak D call: TRBD1 (5 bases). Germline CDR1 SNHLY, CDR2 FYNNEI. There are 15 residues in the CDR3. V was trimmed by 5 bases and J by 2 bases, leaving 13 bases between them. CDR3 sequence reads: CASSSQGLGNQPQHF. The CDR3 DNA sequence: TGTGCCAGCAGTTCTCAGGGCCTCGGCAATCAGCCCCAGCATTTT.

CDR3 DNA sequence: TGTGCCAGCAGCCAGGGACTAGGCGCGGAGACCCAGTACTTC. Residues: CASSQGLGAETQYF. The V and J genes are TRBV11-2 and TRBJ2-5; 8 bases map to TRBD2. Unmatched junction bases numbered 7, after V lost 5 bases and J lost 5 bases. The CDR3 sequence is 14 residues long. Germline loops: CDR1 SGHAT, CDR2 FQNNGV. The entire variable domain, with the rest obtained from reference TRBV11-2 and TRBJ2-5, is as follows: EAGVAQSPRYKIIEKRQSVAFWCNPISGHATLYWYQQILGQGPKLLIQFQNNGVVDDSQLPKDRFSAERLKGVDSTLKIQPAKLEDSAVYLCASSQGLGAETQYFGPGTRLLVL.

Written as DNA, the CDR3 is TGTGCCAGCAGTCGGGACCGGGACAGGAGCACCTACGAGCAGTACTTC. Its protein is CASSRDRDRSTYEQYF. The chain links TRBV28 to TRBJ2-7, with 8 bases fitting TRBD1. Trimming removed 5 bases from V and 2 bases from J; junction bases left unmatched: 11. The CDR3 is 16 residues long. In germline, CDR1 is MDHEN, CDR2 SYDVKM.